A selection of T cell receptor beta chains follows, all from one sample in a study of regulatory T cells in long-lasting Graves disease. TCRdb reprocessed the multiplex PCR reads with MiXCR, giving one entry per CDR3 protein. The sample holds about 210,000 distinct CDR3 sequences, roughly 20% seen once. These data are also associated with another study on T cells in Graves' hyperthyroidism and ophthalmopathy.

The specimen was peripheral blood mononuclear cells (PBMCs), collected at new diagnosis, from a patient treated with antithyroid drugs. These receptors originate from a woman between 25 and 40 years old with Graves disease. Each CDR3 is given with its conserved first and last residue. The D gene is left open where the match is weak. Clone sizes are given selectively: once, few, many, or a class where the clone is expanded.

17	many	TRBV20-1	NA	TRBJ1-6	TGCAGTGCTAGACCTACACGGGCAAGCTCCTATAATTCACCCCTCCACTTT	CSARPTRASSYNSPLHF
15	NA	TRBV30	NA	TRBJ2-1	TGTGCCTGGTGTGTAGGTTCAGGGTTCTACAATGAGAAGTTCTTC	CAWCVGSGFYNEKFF
16	many	TRBV12-3/TRBV12-4	NA	TRBJ1-5	TGTGCCAGCAGTTTGGGGCAGCGAGGTTCCAATCAGCCCCAGCATTTT	CASSLGQRGSNQPQHF
14	many	TRBV12-3/TRBV12-4	TRBD1	TRBJ1-1	TGTGCCAGCAGTGAGGACAGGGTGAACACTGAAGCTTTCTTT	CASSEDRVNTEAFF
14	NA	TRBV2	NA	TRBJ2-7	TGTGCCAGCAGTTTTAATAGGGGTACCTACGAGCAGTACTTC	CASSFNRGTYEQYF
14	many	TRBV7-3	NA	TRBJ1-1	TGTGCCAGCAGCTCGGGCTCGGGGAACACTGAAGCTTTCTTT	CASSSGSGNTEAFF
15	many	TRBV6-5	TRBD1	TRBJ1-5	TGTGCCAGCAGTTACGACAGGGATCACAATCAGCCCCAGCATTTT	CASSYDRDHNQPQHF
15	many	TRBV30	TRBD1	TRBJ1-1	TGTGCCTGGAGTCGGCAGGGGGCCAAGGCCACTGAAGCTTTCTTT	CAWSRQGAKATEAFF
12	many	TRBV19	NA	TRBJ1-1	TGTGCCAGTAGTATTCAGGACACTGAAGCTTTCTTT	CASSIQDTEAFF
15	few	TRBV28	TRBD1	TRBJ2-1	TGTGCCAGCAGTTTATGGGACAGGAACCTTCATGAGCAGTTCTTC	CASSLWDRNLHEQFF
15	many	TRBV7-2	TRBD2	TRBJ2-5	TGTGCCAGCAGCCCAGCGGGGCCTCACCAAGAGACCCAGTACTTC	CASSPAGPHQETQYF
12	few	TRBV28	NA	TRBJ1-6	TGTGCCAGCGAGGACTATAATTCACCCCTCCACTTT	CASEDYNSPLHF
15	NA	TRBV11-2	NA	TRBJ2-3	TGTGCCAGCAGCGAACCCGGGCCCCCCAGAGATACGCAGTATTTT	CASSEPGPPRDTQYF
19	many	TRBV10-2	TRBD2	TRBJ2-3	TGCGCCAGCAGCCGGCGGACTAGCGGAGGGGTCACCGGCGCAGATACGCAGTATTTT	CASSRRTSGGVTGADTQYF
16	once	TRBV28	NA	TRBJ2-6	TGTGCCAGCGGGAGCGCCCCTAGCTCTGGGGCCAACGTCCTGACTTTC	CASGSAPSSGANVLTF
15	NA	TRBV30	NA	TRBJ1-2	TGTGCCTGGAGTACGCGGGGACTTACCAACTATGGCTACACCTTC	CAWSTRGLTNYGYTF